This T cell receptor (beta chain) was sequenced for a study of blood T cell repertoires in COVID-19. TCRdb's table, derived via immunoSEQ multiplex PCR, lists solely in-frame clones and lacks some. This table has around 150,000 clones, about 86% appearing once. The germline V and J ends were trimmed by 1 base and 0 bases, with 6 bases remaining between them. Germline loops: CDR1 SNHLY, CDR2 FYNNEI. The CDR3 is 15 amino acids. This sequence originates from a man aged 50 or older who had recovered from COVID-19. The chain joins TRBV2 to TRBJ2-2; D gene ambiguous. Sequencing was carried out using PBMCs or T cells enriched from blood (not recorded which). CDR3 amino acids: CASSEGTTNTGELFF. In DNA, the CDR3 is TGTGCCAGCAGTGAAGGAACAACGAACACCGGGGAGCTGTTTTTT.